Listed here are 5 T cell receptor beta chains from one sample, sequenced in a study of cytomegalovirus exposure and HLA in healthy donors. A multiplex PCR was run with 60 Vbeta primers and 13 Jbeta primers. Only in-frame clones appear in the TCRdb table, and some are missing; sequencing was by immunoSEQ multiplex PCR. The sample yields about 140,000 clones, approximately 82% seen once. The sample was PBMCs. The source of these receptors is a woman aged 40 to 50 in good health and CMV-seronegative.

This chain uses TRBV27 with TRBJ1-3; D gene unclear. Between the trimmed V and J ends, which lost 5 bases and 2 bases, there was a span of 16 bases. The germline V gene has CDR1 MNHEY and CDR2 SMNVEV (reference sequence). The CDR3 has 16 residues. CDR3 DNA: TGTGCCAGCAGTCCCCGCTCAGTTCGGGCTGGAAACACCATATATTTT. Protein: CASSPRSVRAGNTIYF.

J is TRBJ2-7 and V is TRBV11-2, with TRBD2 matching 11 bases. Trimming at V came to 0 bases and at J to 1 base, leaving 2 bases not matched to a gene. Germline values: CDR1 SGHAT, CDR2 FQNNGV. The CDR3 length is 16 residues. DNA of the CDR3: TGTGCCAGCAGCTTAGAACTAGCGGGAGTTTCCTACGAGCAGTACTTC. As protein: CASSLELAGVSYEQYF.

The chain has TRBV6-1 and TRBJ2-2; tentative D call: TRBD1 (6 bases). With 3 bases removed from V and 1 base from J, the gap between germline ends came to 12 bases. CDR1 and CDR2 (germline): MNHNS, SASEGT. The CDR3 extends over 16 amino acids. Here the CDR3 DNA reads TGTGCCAGCAGTGATGATGGGGGCCTGAACACCGGGGAGCTGTTTTTT. It yields the protein CASSDDGGLNTGELFF.

The CDR3 reads CASGSAGNEQFF. The CDR3 region has the DNA TGTGCTAGTGGTTCGGCGGGCAATGAGCAGTTCTTC. This chain links TRBV12-5 with TRBJ2-1; a possible D gene is TRBD2 (5 bases). Per germline, CDR1 LGHNT and CDR2 FRNRAP. Trimming removed 4 bases from V and 6 bases from J, with 7 bases in between. This CDR3 region has 12 residues.

The chain uses TRBV4-2 and TRBJ2-3, with D possibly TRBD2 on 6 matching bases. The CDR3 consists of 14 residues. Between the trimmed V and J ends, which lost 4 bases and 7 bases, there was a span of 15 bases. Germline V gene sequence: CDR1 LGHNA, CDR2 YNFKEQ. The CDR3 loop reads CASSLPGTLHTQYF. In DNA form, the CDR3 reads TGTGCCAGCAGCCTACCCGGGACTCTTCATACGCAGTATTTT.